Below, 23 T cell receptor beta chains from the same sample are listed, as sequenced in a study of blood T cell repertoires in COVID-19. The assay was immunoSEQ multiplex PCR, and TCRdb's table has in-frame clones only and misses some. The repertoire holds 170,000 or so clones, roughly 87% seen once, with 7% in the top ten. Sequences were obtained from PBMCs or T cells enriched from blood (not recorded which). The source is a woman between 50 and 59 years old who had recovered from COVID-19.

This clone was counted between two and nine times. The DNA of the CDR3 is TGTGCCAGTCGATCCAGGGCTTTCCAAGAGACCCAGTACTTC. Translated, it gives CASRSRAFQETQYF. V is TRBV19 and J is TRBJ2-5; tentatively, D is TRBD1 (5 bases). The CDR3 spans 14 residues. Trimming left V 8 bases short and J 1 base short, with 14 bases between. The germline gives CDR1 LNHDA, CDR2 SQIVND (reference sequence).

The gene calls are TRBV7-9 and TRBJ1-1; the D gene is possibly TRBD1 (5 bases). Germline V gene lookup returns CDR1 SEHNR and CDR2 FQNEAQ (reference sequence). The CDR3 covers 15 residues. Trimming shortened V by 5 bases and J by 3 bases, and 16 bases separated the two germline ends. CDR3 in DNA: TGTGCCAGCAGCCCTCGTCTGGGAGGGGACACTGAAGCTTTCTTT. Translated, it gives CASSPRLGGDTEAFF.

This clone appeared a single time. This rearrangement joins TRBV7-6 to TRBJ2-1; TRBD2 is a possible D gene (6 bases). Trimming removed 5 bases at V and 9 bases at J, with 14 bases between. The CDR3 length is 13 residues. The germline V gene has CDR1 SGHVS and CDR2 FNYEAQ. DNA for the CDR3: TGTGCCAGCAGCCTCCGACTAGTCAGTGAGCAGTTCTTC. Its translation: CASSLRLVSEQFF.

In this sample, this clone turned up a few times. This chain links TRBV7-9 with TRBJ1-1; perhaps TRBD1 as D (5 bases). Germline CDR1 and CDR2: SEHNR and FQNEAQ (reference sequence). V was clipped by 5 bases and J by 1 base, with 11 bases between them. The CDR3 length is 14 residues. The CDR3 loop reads CASSMLQENTEAFF. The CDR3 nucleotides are TGTGCCAGCAGCATGCTACAGGAGAACACTGAAGCTTTCTTT.

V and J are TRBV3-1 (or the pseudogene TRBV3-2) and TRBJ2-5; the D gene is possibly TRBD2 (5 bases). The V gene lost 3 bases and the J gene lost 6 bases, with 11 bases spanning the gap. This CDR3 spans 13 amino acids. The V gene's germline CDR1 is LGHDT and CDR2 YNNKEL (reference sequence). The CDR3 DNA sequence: TGTGCCAGCAGCCAGGGTGGGAGACAGACCCAGTACTTC. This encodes CASSQGGRQTQYF.

The CDR3 reads CASSSPATTYEQYF. CDR3 in DNA: TGTGCCAGCAGTTCCCCGGCGACTACCTACGAGCAGTACTTC. This chain links TRBV6-5 with TRBJ2-7, with D tentatively TRBD2 (5 bases). CDR1 and CDR2 (germline): MNHEY, SVGAGI. Trimming took 4 bases from V and 2 from J, leaving 12 bases between them. The CDR3 spans 14 residues.

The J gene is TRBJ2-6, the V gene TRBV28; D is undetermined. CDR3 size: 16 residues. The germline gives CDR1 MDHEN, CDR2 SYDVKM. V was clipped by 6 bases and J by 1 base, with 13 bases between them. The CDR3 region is CASSRLGKSGANVLTF. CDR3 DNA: TGTGCCAGCAGCCGACTGGGTAAATCTGGGGCCAACGTCCTGACTTTC.

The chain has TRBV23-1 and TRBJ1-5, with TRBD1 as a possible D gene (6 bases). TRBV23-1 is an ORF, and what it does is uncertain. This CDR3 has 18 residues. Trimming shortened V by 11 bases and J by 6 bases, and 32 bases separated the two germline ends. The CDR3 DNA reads TGCGCCCAGGGCCCTCGACAGGCCTTTGAGGGCTTTCCTCAGCCCCAGCATTTT. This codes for CAQGPRQAFEGFPQPQHF.

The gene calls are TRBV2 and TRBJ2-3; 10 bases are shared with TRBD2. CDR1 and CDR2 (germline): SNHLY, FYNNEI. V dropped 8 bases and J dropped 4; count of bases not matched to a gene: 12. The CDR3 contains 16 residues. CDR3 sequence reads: CASSPPSGRGPDTQYF. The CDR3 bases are TGTGCCAGCTCACCGCCTAGCGGGAGAGGGCCAGATACGCAGTATTTT.

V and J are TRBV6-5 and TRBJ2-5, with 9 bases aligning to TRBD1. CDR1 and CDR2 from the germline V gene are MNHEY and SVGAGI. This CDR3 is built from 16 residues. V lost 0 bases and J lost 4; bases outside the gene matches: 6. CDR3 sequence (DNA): TGTGCCAGCAGTTACTCGGGGACAGGGATTGGAGAGACCCAGTACTTC. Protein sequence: CASSYSGTGIGETQYF.

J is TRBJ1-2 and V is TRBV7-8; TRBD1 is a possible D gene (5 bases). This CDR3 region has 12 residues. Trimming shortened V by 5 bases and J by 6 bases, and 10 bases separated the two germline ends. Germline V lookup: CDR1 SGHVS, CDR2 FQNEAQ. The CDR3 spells CASSPGLHGYTF. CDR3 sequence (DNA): TGTGCCAGCAGCCCAGGGTTGCATGGCTACACCTTC.

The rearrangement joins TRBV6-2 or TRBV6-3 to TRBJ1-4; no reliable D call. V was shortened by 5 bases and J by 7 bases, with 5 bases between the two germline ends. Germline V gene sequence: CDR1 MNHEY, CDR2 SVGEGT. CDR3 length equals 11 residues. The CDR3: CASSLAEKLFF. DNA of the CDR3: TGTGCCAGCAGTCTAGCTGAAAAACTGTTTTTT.

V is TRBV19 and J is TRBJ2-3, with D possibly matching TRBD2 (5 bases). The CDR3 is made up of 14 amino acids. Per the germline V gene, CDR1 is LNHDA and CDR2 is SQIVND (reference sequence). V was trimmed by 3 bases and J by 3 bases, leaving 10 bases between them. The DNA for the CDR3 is TGTGCCAGTAGTATCCCCGGAGGTACAGATACGCAGTATTTT. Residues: CASSIPGGTDTQYF.

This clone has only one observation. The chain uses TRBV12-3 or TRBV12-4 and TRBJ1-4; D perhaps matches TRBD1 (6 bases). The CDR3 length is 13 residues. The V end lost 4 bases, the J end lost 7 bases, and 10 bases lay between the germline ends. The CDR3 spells CASSYQGSEKLFF. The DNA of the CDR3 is TGTGCCAGCAGTTATCAGGGGAGTGAAAAACTGTTTTTT.

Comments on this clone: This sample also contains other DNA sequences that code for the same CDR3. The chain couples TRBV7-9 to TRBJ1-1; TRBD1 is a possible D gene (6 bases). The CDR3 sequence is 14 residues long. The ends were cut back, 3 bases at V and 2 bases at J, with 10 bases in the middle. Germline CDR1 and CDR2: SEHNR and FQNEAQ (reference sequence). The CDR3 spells CASSLLQGNTEAFF. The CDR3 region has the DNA TGTGCCAGCAGCTTGTTACAGGGCAACACTGAAGCTTTCTTT.

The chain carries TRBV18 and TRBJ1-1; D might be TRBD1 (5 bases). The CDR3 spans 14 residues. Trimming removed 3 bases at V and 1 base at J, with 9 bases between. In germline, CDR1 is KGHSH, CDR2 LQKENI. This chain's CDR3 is CASSPPTANTEAFF. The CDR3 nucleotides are TGTGCCAGCTCACCCCCGACAGCGAACACTGAAGCTTTCTTT.

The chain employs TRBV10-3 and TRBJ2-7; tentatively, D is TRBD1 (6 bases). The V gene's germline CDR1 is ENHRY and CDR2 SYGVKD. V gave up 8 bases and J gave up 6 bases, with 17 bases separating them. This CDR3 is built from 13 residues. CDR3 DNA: TGTGCCATCGCGAGAACAGGGCCTTCCGAGCAGTACTTC. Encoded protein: CAIARTGPSEQYF.

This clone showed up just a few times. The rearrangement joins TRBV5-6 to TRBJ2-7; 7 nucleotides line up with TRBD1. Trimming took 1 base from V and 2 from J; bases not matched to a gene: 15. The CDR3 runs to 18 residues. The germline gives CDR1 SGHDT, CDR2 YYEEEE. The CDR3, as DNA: TGTGCCAGCAGCTTGTTGGGGCCGGACAGGATGAAACCCTACGAGCAGTACTTC. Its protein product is CASSLLGPDRMKPYEQYF.

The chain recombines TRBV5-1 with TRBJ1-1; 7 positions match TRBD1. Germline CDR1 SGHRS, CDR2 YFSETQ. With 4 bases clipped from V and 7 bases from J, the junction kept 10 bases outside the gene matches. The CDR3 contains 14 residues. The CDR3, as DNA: TGCGCCAGCAGCGCAACAGGGGAGAAAGGTGAAGCTTTCTTT. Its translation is CASSATGEKGEAFF.

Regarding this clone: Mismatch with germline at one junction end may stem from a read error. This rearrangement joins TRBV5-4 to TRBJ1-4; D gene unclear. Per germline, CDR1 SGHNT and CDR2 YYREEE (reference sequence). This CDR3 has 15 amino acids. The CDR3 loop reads CASSSQDQAGFIPTF. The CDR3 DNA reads TGTGCCAGCAGCTCCCAAGATCAGGCTGGGTTTATCCCTACTTTT.

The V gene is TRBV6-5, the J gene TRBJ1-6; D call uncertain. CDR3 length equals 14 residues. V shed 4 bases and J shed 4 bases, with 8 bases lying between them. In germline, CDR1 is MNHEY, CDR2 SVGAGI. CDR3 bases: TGTGCCAGCAGTTCCGCGCAATATAATTCACCCCTCCACTTT. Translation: CASSSAQYNSPLHF.

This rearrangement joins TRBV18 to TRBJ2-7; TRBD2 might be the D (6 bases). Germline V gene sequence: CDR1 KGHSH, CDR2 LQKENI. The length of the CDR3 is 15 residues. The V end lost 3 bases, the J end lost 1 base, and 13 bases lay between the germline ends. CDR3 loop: CASSPAPGGSYEQYF. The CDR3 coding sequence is TGTGCCAGCTCACCTGCACCCGGGGGTTCCTACGAGCAGTACTTC.

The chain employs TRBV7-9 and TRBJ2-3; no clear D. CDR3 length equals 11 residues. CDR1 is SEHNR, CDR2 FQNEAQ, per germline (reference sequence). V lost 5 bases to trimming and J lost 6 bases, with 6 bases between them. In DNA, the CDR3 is TGTGCCAGCAGCCCCCTGGATACGCAGTATTTT. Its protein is CASSPLDTQYF.